Each of the 24 T cell receptor beta chains below was sequenced from the same sample in a study of CD8+CD57+ T cells in acquired aplastic anemia. Genomic DNA, the template, was used for profiling of the TCR beta VDJ and CDR3. A single record per CDR3 protein comes from TCRdb applying MiXCR to the reads. The table records hundreds of thousands of distinct CDR3 sequences, more than 25% of them present only once. Previously, flow cytometry had revealed CD8+CD57+ cell expansion in the patients chosen for sequencing. Specimen: sorted CD4+, CD8+, or CD8+CD57+ T cells (not recorded which) from PBMCs. Every receptor here comes from a human donor with aplastic anemia.

This chain joins TRBV7-6 and TRBJ2-2; 10 bases fit TRBD2. There are 17 residues in the CDR3. Germline V gene sequence: CDR1 SGHVS, CDR2 FNYEAQ. Germline trimming cut 2 bases from V and 0 bases from J; bases unmatched to any gene: 3. The chain's CDR3 is CASSLLAGGPNTGELFF. The CDR3, as DNA: TGTGCCAGCAGCTTATTAGCGGGGGGCCCGAACACCGGGGAGCTGTTTTTT.

Regarding this clonotype: At one of its ends the junction is not consistent with the germline gene, which may arise from a read error. The chain carries TRBV7-9 and TRBJ1-2, with no clear D. Germline CDR1 reads SEHNR; CDR2 reads FQNEAQ (reference sequence). CDR3 size: 14 residues. In DNA, the CDR3 is TGCGCCAGCAGCTTAGACCCCGACGGGAATGGCTACACCTTC. Its translation is CASSLDPDGNGYTF.

CDR3 protein: CASSEVLQETQYF. The CDR3 region has the DNA TGTGCCAGCAGTGAAGTGTTACAAGAGACCCAGTACTTC. The V gene is TRBV6-1, the J gene TRBJ2-5; D unresolved. Trimming pared 1 base from V and 2 bases from J, leaving 5 bases between. The CDR3 runs to 13 residues. Germline-derived CDR1 and CDR2 are MNHNS and SASEGT.

In its sample, this clonotype was seen a few times. The V gene is TRBV6-4, the J gene TRBJ1-1; the D is unclear. Germline V gene data show CDR1 as MRHNA and CDR2 as SNTAGT. V was trimmed by 3 bases and J by 8 bases, leaving 13 bases between them. The length of the CDR3 is 13 residues. CDR3 amino acids: CASSEVEGTEAFF. The CDR3 DNA follows: TGTGCCAGCAGTGAGGTGGAGGGAACAGAAGCTTTCTTT.

This clonotype has ten or more counts. The chain joins TRBV2 to TRBJ2-5; D is unclear. Per the germline V gene, CDR1 is SNHLY and CDR2 is FYNNEI. The CDR3 contains 13 residues. Deletions cut 1 base from V and 4 bases from J, with 7 bases between. CDR3 in DNA: TGTGCCAGCAGTGAAGGATTTTCAGAGACCCAGTACTTC. Its translation is CASSEGFSETQYF.

This sequence joins TRBV6-2 or TRBV6-3 and TRBJ2-7; 9 bases fit TRBD1. Germline CDR1 and CDR2: MNHEY and SVGEGT. The CDR3 consists of 15 residues. J was trimmed by 5 bases and V by 6 bases; bases with no gene match: 11. In DNA form, the CDR3 reads TGTGCCAGCAGACGGGAACGGGACAGGGCAAACGAGCAGTACTTC. Translated, it gives CASRRERDRANEQYF.

This clonotype was detected many times. The chain couples TRBV19 to TRBJ1-5; D gene ambiguous. V was pared by 3 bases and J by 6 bases, with 6 bases between. Per the germline V gene, CDR1 is LNHDA and CDR2 is SQIVND (reference sequence). This CDR3 contains 12 residues. CDR3 loop: CASSIWGQPQHF. The CDR3 DNA reads as TGTGCCAGTAGTATTTGGGGTCAGCCCCAGCATTTT.

The chain employs TRBV25-1 and TRBJ2-6; tentative D call: TRBD1 (6 bases). The CDR3 length is 19 residues. V lost 3 bases to trimming and J lost 18 bases, with 36 bases between them. CDR1 is MGHDK, CDR2 SYGVNS, per germline. The CDR3 bases are TGTGCCAGCAGTGAGGGGGCCGAACCCCGATACTCTGGGGCCAACGCCCCGACTTTC. Translated: CASSEGAEPRYSGANAPTF. The whole variable domain, filled in from reference TRBV25-1 and TRBJ2-6, reads EADIYQTPRYLVIGTGKKITLECSQTMGHDKMYWYQQDPGMELHLIHYSYGVNSTEKGDLSSESTVSRIRTEHFPLTLESARPSHTSQYLCASSEGAEPRYSGANAPTFGAGSRLTVL.

This clonotype was picked up one time. The genes are TRBV11-1 and TRBJ1-4; tentative D call: TRBD1 (5 bases). Trimming left V 1 base short and J 6 bases short, with 18 bases between. Germline V gene lookup returns CDR1 SGHAT and CDR2 FQDESV (reference sequence). The CDR3 sequence is 17 residues long. CDR3 in amino acids: CASSLERGSAWDEKLFF. CDR3 DNA sequence: TGTGCCAGCAGCTTAGAACGGGGGTCGGCATGGGATGAAAAACTGTTTTTT. Supplemented by reference TRBV11-1 and TRBJ1-4, the full variable domain reads EAEVAQSPRYKITEKSQAVAFWCDPISGHATLYWYRQILGQGPELLVQFQDESVVDDSQLPKDRFSAERLKGVDSTLKIQPAELGDSAMYLCASSLERGSAWDEKLFFGSGTQLSVL.

There are many counts of this clonotype. The chain couples TRBV20-1 to TRBJ1-2; D not resolved. The length of the CDR3 is 13 residues. Germline CDR1 and CDR2: DFQATT and SNEGSKA (reference sequence). Trimming shortened V by 1 base and J by 4 bases, and 10 bases separated the two germline ends. CDR3 sequence: CSARGFPSYGYTF. In DNA, the CDR3 is TGCAGTGCTAGAGGCTTCCCGAGCTATGGCTACACCTTC.

This clonotype was picked up many times. The V gene is TRBV7-9, the J gene TRBJ2-7; D is unclear. CDR1 SEHNR and CDR2 FQNEAQ come from the germline V gene (reference sequence). This CDR3 has 13 amino acids. V was cut by 5 bases and J by 2 bases, with 10 bases left in between. The CDR3 DNA reads as TGTGCCAGCAGCCTGGGTCGTACCTACGAGCAGTACTTC. Its protein product is CASSLGRTYEQYF.

This clonotype was counted a few times. This rearrangement joins TRBV7-2 to TRBJ2-5; the D call may be TRBD1 or TRBD2 (6 bases each). Germline loops: CDR1 SGHTA, CDR2 FQGNSA. This CDR3 is built from 16 residues. Trimming shortened V by 1 base and J by 5 bases, and 17 bases separated the two germline ends. The CDR3 nucleotides read TGTGCCAGCAGCTTAGTGGGGGGCAGGGCGGGCGAGACCCAGTACTTC. This translates into CASSLVGGRAGETQYF.

This clonotype has a count of ten or more. V usage is TRBV7-2 and J usage is TRBJ1-5; perhaps TRBD1 as D (5 bases). The germline gives CDR1 SGHTA, CDR2 FQGNSA. The CDR3 loop spans 16 amino acids. V lost 1 base, J lost 2 bases, and 12 bases lay in between. The CDR3 DNA sequence: TGTGCCAGCAGCTTAGGTTTGGGACGGGGCAATCAGCCCCAGCATTTT. Encoded protein: CASSLGLGRGNQPQHF. Full variable domain (remainder filled in from reference TRBV7-2 and TRBJ1-5): GAGVSQSPSNKVTEKGKDVELRCDPISGHTALYWYRQSLGQGLEFLIYFQGNSAPDKSGLPSDRFSAERTGGSVSTLTIQRTQQEDSAVYLCASSLGLGRGNQPQHFGDGTRLSIL.

There are a few counts of this clonotype. For the CDR3, the DNA is TGCGCCAGCAGCCAAGATACCCAACACACTGAAGCTTTCTTT. Amino acids: CASSQDTQHTEAFF. The J gene is TRBJ1-1, the V gene TRBV4-1; no firm D call. The V end lost 0 bases, the J end lost 3 bases, and 8 bases lay between the germline ends. Germline V gene sequence: CDR1 MGHRA, CDR2 YSYEKL. The CDR3 is 14 amino acids.

This rearrangement joins TRBV9 to TRBJ2-7; TRBD2 matches at 9 bases. With V trimmed by 4 bases and J by 2 bases, 4 bases remained unmatched. The CDR3 sequence is 14 residues long. The germline V gene encodes CDR1 SGDLS and CDR2 YYNGEE. The CDR3 is CASSPRLAAYEQYF. CDR3 bases: TGTGCCAGCAGCCCCCGACTAGCGGCCTACGAGCAGTACTTC.

This clonotype was picked up a small number of times. This rearrangement joins TRBV4-1 to TRBJ1-5; the D is unclear. V lost 3 bases to trimming and J lost 0 bases, with 9 bases between them. This CDR3 comprises 15 residues. Per the germline V gene, CDR1 is MGHRA and CDR2 is YSYEKL. For the CDR3, the DNA is TGCGCCAGCAGCCAGTTAGGGATTAGCAATCAGCCCCAGCATTTT. Translation: CASSQLGISNQPQHF.

The V gene is TRBV7-9, the J gene TRBJ1-4; D is unresolved. Germline lookup yields CDR1 SEHNR and CDR2 FQNEAQ (reference sequence). The CDR3 runs to 14 residues. With 3 bases removed from V and 7 bases from J, the gap between germline ends came to 12 bases. CDR3 residues: CASSFFAGSEKLFF. CDR3 sequence (DNA): TGTGCCAGCAGCTTTTTCGCGGGCAGTGAAAAACTGTTTTTT.

Ten or more counts support this clonotype. V is TRBV19 and J is TRBJ2-6; D is uncertain. CDR3 length equals 14 residues. Germline lookup yields CDR1 LNHDA and CDR2 SQIVND (reference sequence). V shed 10 bases and J shed 2 bases, with 12 bases lying between them. The chain's CDR3 is CATTDGAGANVLTF. The CDR3 DNA sequence: TGTGCCACAACCGATGGGGCTGGGGCCAACGTCCTGACTTTC.

The chain joins TRBV2 to TRBJ2-1, with D possibly being TRBD1 (6 bases). Germline-derived CDR1 and CDR2 are SNHLY and FYNNEI. The CDR3 consists of 13 residues. Trimming left V 4 bases short and J 5 bases short, with 9 bases between. The CDR3 spells CASSGTVNNEQFF. The CDR3 DNA is TGTGCCAGCAGTGGGACAGTAAACAATGAGCAGTTCTTC.

This clonotype has ten or more counts. J is TRBJ2-4 and V is TRBV7-8; D is ambiguous. There are 16 residues in the CDR3. Deletions cut 1 base from V and 0 bases from J, with 10 bases between. Germline V gives CDR1 SGHVS, CDR2 FQNEAQ. The CDR3 nucleotides are TGTGCCAGCAGCTTAGGGGCTGGGCTAGCCAAAAACATTCAGTACTTC. It codes for CASSLGAGLAKNIQYF.

The chain combines TRBV6-2 or TRBV6-3 with TRBJ1-2; TRBD1 aligns across 8 bases. The junction had 13 bases not matched to a gene; V was cut back by 0 bases and J by 4 bases. The germline CDR1 and CDR2 sequences are MNHEY and SVGEGT. The CDR3 has 18 amino acids. CDR3 coding DNA: TGTGCCAGCAGTTACTCGAATCCTGACAGGGGCGGAGGCTATGGCTACACCTTC. This sequence encodes CASSYSNPDRGGGYGYTF.

The chain links TRBV9 to TRBJ2-1; TRBD2 matches 12 bases. The CDR3 extends over 20 amino acids. Looked up from germline, CDR1 is SGDLS and CDR2 is YYNGEE. The V and J ends lost 1 base and 0 bases, in that order; junction bases with no gene match: 11. This chain's CDR3 is CASSVFVGLAGGSSYNEQFF. CDR3 sequence (DNA): TGTGCCAGCAGCGTATTTGTGGGGCTAGCGGGAGGGAGCTCCTACAATGAGCAGTTCTTC.

Many counts were recorded for this clonotype. This chain joins TRBV20-1 and TRBJ1-1; 8 bases line up with TRBD1. The CDR3 loop spans 11 amino acids. The germline V gene has CDR1 DFQATT and CDR2 SNEGSKA (reference sequence). Trimming at V came to 5 bases and at J to 9 bases, leaving 5 bases not matched to a gene. The CDR3 bases are TGCAGTGCTGGAGGGACAGGCCAAGCTTTCTTT. Its translation is CSAGGTGQAFF.

This clonotype showed up many times. V is TRBV15 and J is TRBJ2-1; the match to TRBD1 covers 8 bases. CDR3 size: 16 residues. Germline CDR1 and CDR2: LNHNV and YYDKDF (reference sequence). With 0 bases clipped from V and 6 bases from J, the junction kept 7 bases outside the gene matches. This chain's CDR3 is CATSRDLVTGGNEQFF. The CDR3 DNA is TGTGCCACCAGCAGAGATCTCGTTACAGGGGGCAATGAGCAGTTCTTC.